This T cell receptor (beta chain) was documented in a study of beta chain features in type 1 diabetes. Study observations and caveats: In every one of the four CD4+ subsets, TCRB CDR3s were moderately but significantly shorter in Type 1 diabetes patients.

This clone was counted a few times. Its cognate antigen is unknown. A single heparinised blood sample, averaging roughly 110 mL, was obtained per donor. CD4+ naive, central memory, regulatory and stem cell-like memory cells were sorted via CD45RO/CCR7/CD25/CD127/CD95/CD27. Per germline, CDR1 KGHSH and CDR2 LQKENI. CDR3 size: 13 residues. The V gene lost 0 bases and the J gene lost 5 bases, with 8 bases spanning the gap. Expressed TCRB transcripts got sequenced, as all isolated RNA was reverse transcribed. Libraries were prepared by immunoSEQ multiplex PCR; TCRdb keeps only in-frame clonotypes and omits some of them. The profile covers about 370,000 clones, with 9.6% appearing a single time and less than 0.65% taken by the ten largest.

This clonotype was obtained from a man younger than 40 with type 1 diabetes. Sequenced input: central memory CD4+ T cells from blood. The chain uses TRBV18 and TRBJ2-7, with D possibly being TRBD1 (6 bases). CDR3 nucleotides: TGTGCCAGCTCACCACCCCAGGGGAACGAGCAGTACTTC. As protein: CASSPPQGNEQYF.